A single sample gave rise to the 27 T cell receptor beta chains below, sequenced in a study of T cell repertoires in cytomegalovirus infection. TCRdb reanalysed the reads using MiXCR and keeps one entry per CDR3 protein. The table lists 400,000 to 550,000 distinct CDR3 sequences, around 10% of them singletons. The sequenced material came from PBMCs. The receptors shown here come from a human donor in good health (CMV status not recorded). Some clones in this sample may be carry-over from other donors' samples.

This chain joins TRBV20-1 and TRBJ2-7, with 10 bases identical to TRBD2. This CDR3 contains 15 residues. The trim removed 5 bases at V and 2 bases at J, leaving 9 bases unmatched. Per germline, CDR1 DFQATT and CDR2 SNEGSKA (reference sequence). The CDR3 DNA follows: TGCAGTGCTGAGTCCCTAGCGGGGGAAACCTACGAGCAGTACTTC. Residues: CSAESLAGETYEQYF.

This clonotype has at least ten counts. The V call is TRBV6-1, the J call TRBJ1-1; D not resolved. Trimming shortened V by 7 bases and J by 6 bases, and 18 bases separated the two germline ends. Germline CDR1 MNHNS, CDR2 SASEGT. This CDR3 spans 14 amino acids. The CDR3 bases are TGTGCCAGCATCGACACCGGACGGGAAGCTGAAGCTTTCTTT. It yields the protein CASIDTGREAEAFF.

In the case of this clonotype: This may arise from a read error, as a much more abundant clone is one base away. CDR3 sequence (DNA): TGTGCCAGCCTCATGGGGGGGGATTTGGAAAACATTCAGTACTTC. Its translation is CASLMGGDLENIQYF. This chain uses TRBV28 with TRBJ2-4; TRBD2 agrees at 7 bases. This CDR3 spans 15 amino acids. V dropped 8 bases and J dropped 5; count of bases not matched to a gene: 12. The germline CDR1 and CDR2 sequences are MDHEN and SYDVKM.

This clonotype was counted at least ten times. The chain joins TRBV28 to TRBJ2-7; no firm D call. CDR3 length equals 15 residues. Trimming took off 3 bases at V and 5 bases at J, with 17 bases between the two ends. Germline CDR1 reads MDHEN; CDR2 reads SYDVKM. The chain's CDR3 is CASSFNTLSPNEQYF. Written as DNA, the CDR3 is TGTGCCAGCAGTTTTAATACACTCTCTCCTAACGAGCAGTACTTC.

This clonotype has ten or more counts. The J gene is TRBJ1-2, the V gene TRBV2; the match to TRBD1 covers 10 bases. Germline CDR1 and CDR2: SNHLY and FYNNEI. The CDR3 covers 14 residues. V shed 4 bases, J shed 4 bases, and the junction held 3 bases outside the gene matches. CDR3 DNA sequence: TGTGCCAGCAGTGGGAGGACAGGGGGCTATGGCTACACCTTC. Protein sequence: CASSGRTGGYGYTF. Together with reference TRBV2 and TRBJ1-2, the CDR3 gives the full variable domain: EPEVTQTPSHQVTQMGQEVILRCVPISNHLYFYWYRQILGQKVEFLVSFYNNEISEKSEIFDDQFSVERPDGSNFTLKIRSTKLEDSAMYFCASSGRTGGYGYTFGSGTRLTVV.

This clonotype was seen at least ten times. This chain joins TRBV27 and TRBJ1-1; tentative D call: TRBD1 (5 bases). V dropped 10 bases and J dropped 3 bases, with 15 bases sitting between them. The CDR3 covers 13 residues. Germline CDR1 and CDR2: MNHEY and SMNVEV (reference sequence). CDR3 region: CATSLTGDTEAFF. CDR3 bases: TGTGCCACCTCATTAACGGGGGACACTGAAGCTTTCTTT.

This clonotype was observed a handful of times. The V and J genes are TRBV5-1 and TRBJ1-1; TRBD1 is a possible D gene (5 bases). This CDR3 contains 13 residues. Germline CDR1 and CDR2: SGHRS and YFSETQ. Trimming took off 6 bases at V and 6 bases at J, with 15 bases between the two ends. CDR3 DNA: TGCGCCAGCATGGGGCAGGGTTACGCTGAAGCTTTCTTT. Encoded protein: CASMGQGYAEAFF.

This clonotype was recorded many times. The chain uses TRBV7-9 and TRBJ2-2, with D possibly TRBD1 on 5 matching bases. V lost 3 bases and J 2 bases, leaving 10 bases between the germline ends. CDR1 and CDR2 from the germline V gene are SEHNR and FQNEAQ (reference sequence). This CDR3 contains 15 residues. For the CDR3, the DNA is TGTGCCAGCAGCTTCAGGGCTATCAACACCGGGGAGCTGTTTTTT. It yields the protein CASSFRAINTGELFF.

This clonotype was counted at least ten times. V and J are TRBV20-1 and TRBJ2-5, with 10 bases aligning to TRBD2. The CDR3 totals 14 residues. With 0 bases clipped from V and 7 bases from J, the junction kept 5 bases outside the gene matches. CDR1 DFQATT and CDR2 SNEGSKA come from the germline V gene (reference sequence). CDR3 sequence reads: CSARDASGSGTQYF. The CDR3 nucleotides are TGCAGTGCTAGAGACGCTAGCGGGAGCGGGACCCAGTACTTC.

This clonotype has ten or more counts. The V and J genes are TRBV19 and TRBJ1-6; the D is unclear. Between the trimmed V and J ends, which lost 6 bases and 7 bases, there was a span of 7 bases. Germline V gene data show CDR1 as LNHDA and CDR2 as SQIVND (reference sequence). CDR3 length equals 12 residues. CDR3 sequence: CASRRTNSPLHF. The CDR3 DNA reads TGTGCCAGTAGAAGGACCAATTCACCCCTCCACTTT.

The chain is built from TRBV4-1 and TRBJ1-2; the D gene is possibly TRBD1 (6 bases). The V and J ends lost 3 bases and 6 bases respectively, with 23 bases between them. CDR1 is MGHRA and CDR2 is YSYEKL in the germline V gene. The CDR3 sequence is 17 residues long. DNA for the CDR3: TGCGCCAGCAGCCACCTTGTTCCGCGGGGGGGCTCAAATGGCTACACCTTC. This sequence encodes CASSHLVPRGGSNGYTF.

As for this clonotype: The CDR3 does not close with the conserved phenylalanine or tryptophan, likely indicating a read error. V and J are TRBV10-3 and TRBJ1-5, with D perhaps matching TRBD1 (6 bases). The germline V and J ends were trimmed by 4 bases and 3 bases, with 13 bases remaining between them. The germline gives CDR1 ENHRY, CDR2 SYGVKD. The CDR3 has 15 amino acids. The DNA of the CDR3 is TGTGCCATCAGTGCTACCAGGGGATCCAATCAGCCCCAGCATTCT. This translates into CAISATRGSNQPQHS.

V gene TRBV5-6 combines with J gene TRBJ1-2, with D perhaps matching TRBD1 (5 bases). Germline CDR1 SGHDT, CDR2 YYEEEE. Trimming removed 0 bases at V and 4 bases at J, with 16 bases between. The CDR3 has 16 amino acids. CDR3: CASSLEARGFGYGYTF. In DNA, the CDR3 is TGTGCCAGCAGCTTGGAGGCTCGGGGCTTCGGCTATGGCTACACCTTC.

In this sample, this clonotype turned up once. A read error may explain this, as a much larger clone is one base away. The chain has TRBV14 and TRBJ1-1; 7 bases are a match to TRBD1. Germline CDR1 is SGHDN and CDR2 is FVKESK. The CDR3 runs to 10 residues. CDR3: CTSRQGSAFF. DNA of the CDR3: TGTACCAGCAGACAGGGTTCAGCTTTCTTT. Variable domain in full (rest from reference TRBV14 and TRBJ1-1): EAGVTQFPSHSVIEKGQTVTLRCDPISGHDNLYWYRRVMGKEIKFLLHFVKESKQDESGMPNNRFLAERTGGTYSTLKVQPAELEDSGVYFCTSRQGSAFFGQGTRLTVV.

This chain connects TRBV10-3 to TRBJ2-3; 7 bases align to TRBD1. The CDR3 extends over 17 amino acids. The V and J ends lost 2 bases and 2 bases, in that order; junction bases with no gene match: 10. The germline V gene has CDR1 ENHRY and CDR2 SYGVKD. CDR3 coding DNA: TGTGCCATCAGTGAGACCCAACAGGGGAAGAACACAGATACGCAGTATTTT. Its protein product is CAISETQQGKNTDTQYF.

This clonotype was found many times. The chain employs TRBV19 and TRBJ2-1, with 9 bases matching TRBD2. The CDR3 extends over 17 amino acids. The trim removed 11 bases at V and 7 bases at J, leaving 21 bases unmatched. Germline CDR1 and CDR2: LNHDA and SQIVND (reference sequence). The CDR3 DNA sequence: TGTGCCGGTGGCGGGGAGCGGGAGGCCCTCCAAGGGAATGAGCAGTTCTTC. Amino acids: CAGGGEREALQGNEQFF.

In its sample, this clonotype was seen a few times. The chain couples TRBV10-3 to TRBJ2-3; D may be TRBD1 or TRBD2 (5 bases each). The CDR3 length is 14 residues. Trimming removed 9 bases from V and 0 bases from J, with 13 bases in between. Germline V gives CDR1 ENHRY, CDR2 SYGVKD. In nucleotides, the CDR3 is TGTGCCATGAGGGGAGAATCTAGCACAGATACGCAGTATTTT. Translating it yields CAMRGESSTDTQYF.

This clonotype was counted many times. The chain links TRBV19 to TRBJ2-7; 8 nucleotides match TRBD1. This CDR3 is built from 14 residues. Germline values: CDR1 LNHDA, CDR2 SQIVND (reference sequence). The V segment lost 6 bases and the J segment 1 base; nucleotides outside the gene matches: 5. The CDR3 coding sequence is TGTGCCAGTAGCTACGGACAGGGTTCCTACGAGCAGTACTTC. Translated: CASSYGQGSYEQYF.

This clonotype was seen ten or more times. The chain employs TRBV20-1 and TRBJ1-6; weak D call: TRBD1 (5 bases). V was trimmed by 5 bases and J by 1 base, leaving 15 bases between them. CDR1 and CDR2 (germline): DFQATT, SNEGSKA (reference sequence). CDR3 length equals 16 residues. CDR3 sequence reads: CSAFDPGESYNSPLHF. As DNA, the CDR3 is TGCAGTGCTTTCGACCCGGGGGAGTCCTATAATTCACCCCTCCACTTT.

This clonotype was recorded at least ten times. The CDR3 loop reads CASSPPGLVFNEQFF. CDR3 sequence (DNA): TGTGCCAGCAGCCCACCGGGACTAGTCTTCAATGAGCAGTTCTTC. The J gene is TRBJ2-1, the V gene TRBV6-1, with 8 bases identical to TRBD2. There are 15 residues in the CDR3. Losses at the gene ends were 6 bases for V and 6 bases for J; bases not matched to a gene: 10. Germline lookup yields CDR1 MNHNS and CDR2 SASEGT.

This clonotype was seen only a few times. The V and J genes are TRBV20-1 and TRBJ1-6, with unresolved D. The CDR3 is 14 amino acids. Trimming took 6 bases from V and 4 from J, leaving 13 bases between them. From germline, CDR1 is DFQATT and CDR2 SNEGSKA (reference sequence). The CDR3 protein is CSAEVQIYNSPLHF. The CDR3, as DNA: TGCAGTGCCGAAGTACAGATTTATAATTCACCCCTCCACTTT.

This clonotype has at least ten counts. This sequence joins TRBV6-2 or TRBV6-3 and TRBJ2-1; 7 nucleotides match TRBD1. V was clipped by 5 bases and J by 7 bases; unmatched bases: 8. The CDR3 runs 14 residues. Germline-derived CDR1 and CDR2 are MNHEY and SVGEGT. The CDR3 reads CASSPLGTANEQFF. The CDR3 DNA reads TGTGCCAGCAGTCCGCTTGGGACAGCGAATGAGCAGTTCTTC.

This clonotype was counted many times. The rearrangement links TRBV12-3 or TRBV12-4 to TRBJ2-7, with D perhaps matching TRBD2 (6 bases). CDR3 length: 15 residues. V shed 2 bases and J shed 0 bases, with 11 bases lying between them. The DNA of the CDR3 is TGTGCCAGCAGTTTATCTAGCGCCCACTCCTACGAGCAGTACTTC. As protein: CASSLSSAHSYEQYF.

The chain uses TRBV9 and TRBJ2-7; D not certain. CDR3 length: 13 amino acids. V was clipped by 0 bases and J by 1 base, with 5 bases between them. CDR1 and CDR2 (germline): SGDLS, YYNGEE. CDR3 in amino acids: CASSVDISYEQYF. In nucleotides, the CDR3 is TGTGCCAGCAGCGTAGACATATCCTACGAGCAGTACTTC.

This clonotype was counted at least ten times. V is TRBV12-3 or TRBV12-4 and J is TRBJ2-5, with D possibly being TRBD2 (5 bases). Trimming pared 2 bases from V and 4 bases from J, leaving 14 bases between. The CDR3 sequence is 15 residues long. Written as DNA, the CDR3 is TGTGCCAGCAGTTTAAGGCGGGCAGGCGGAGAGACCCAGTACTTC. It is translated as CASSLRRAGGETQYF.

This clonotype was picked up many times. The CDR3 sequence: CASSSPGTGGDEQFF. In nucleotides, the CDR3 is TGTGCCAGTAGTTCACCCGGGACAGGGGGAGATGAGCAGTTCTTC. The rearrangement uses TRBV19 and TRBJ2-1; TRBD1 matches 11 bases. The CDR3 runs to 15 residues. V dropped 5 bases and J dropped 8; count of bases not matched to a gene: 8. Germline V CDR1 and CDR2: LNHDA, SQIVND (reference sequence).

This rearrangement joins TRBV7-9 to TRBJ1-1; unclear D gene. The CDR3 has 13 residues. The V end was cut by 7 bases, the J end by 7 bases, with 16 bases between. CDR1 is SEHNR and CDR2 is FQNEAQ in the germline V gene (reference sequence). CDR3 amino acids: CASTQGRRDEAFF. CDR3 coding DNA: TGTGCCAGCACCCAAGGACGAAGAGATGAAGCTTTCTTT.